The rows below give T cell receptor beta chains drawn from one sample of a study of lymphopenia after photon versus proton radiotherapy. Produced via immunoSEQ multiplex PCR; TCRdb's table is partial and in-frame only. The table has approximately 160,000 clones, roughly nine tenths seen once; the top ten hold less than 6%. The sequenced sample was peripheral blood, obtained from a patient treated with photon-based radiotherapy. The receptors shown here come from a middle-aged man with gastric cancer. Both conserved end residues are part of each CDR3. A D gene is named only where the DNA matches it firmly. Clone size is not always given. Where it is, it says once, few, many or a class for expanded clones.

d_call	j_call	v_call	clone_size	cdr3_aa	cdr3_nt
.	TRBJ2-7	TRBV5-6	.	CASSLTDAAYEQYF	TGTGCCAGCAGCTTGACGGACGCCGCCTACGAGCAGTACTTC
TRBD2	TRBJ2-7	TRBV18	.	CASSPRLAGENLYEQYF	TGTGCCAGCTCACCAAGACTAGCGGGAGAGAATCTCTACGAGCAGTACTTC
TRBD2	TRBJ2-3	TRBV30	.	CAWSGWEGRLDTQYF	TGTGCCTGGAGTGGGTGGGAGGGCCGTTTAGATACGCAGTATTTT
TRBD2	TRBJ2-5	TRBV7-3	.	CASSNSGRAGETQYF	TGTGCCAGCAGTAATAGCGGGAGGGCCGGGGAGACCCAGTACTTC
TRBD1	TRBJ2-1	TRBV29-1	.	CSVPGQGYNEQFF	TGCAGCGTCCCGGGACAGGGATACAATGAGCAGTTCTTC
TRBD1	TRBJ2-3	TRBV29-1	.	CSAKDRGRGDTQYF	TGCAGCGCTAAAGACAGGGGGCGAGGAGATACGCAGTATTTT
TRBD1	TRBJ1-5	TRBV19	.	CASSGPGQFFNQPQHF	TGTGCCAGTAGTGGACCGGGACAGTTTTTCAATCAGCCCCAGCATTTT
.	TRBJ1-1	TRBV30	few	CAWSVGTLGYMNTEAFF	TGTGCCTGGAGTGTCGGGACATTAGGCTACATGAACACTGAAGCTTTCTTT
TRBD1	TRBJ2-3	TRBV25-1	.	CASSGDRGRTDTQYF	TGTGCCAGCAGTGGCGACAGGGGGCGCACAGATACGCAGTATTTT
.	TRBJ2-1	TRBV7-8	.	CASSLGGENEQFF	TGTGCCAGCAGCTTAGGGGGAGAAAATGAGCAGTTCTTC
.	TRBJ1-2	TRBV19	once	CASSITHGYTF	TGTGCCAGTAGTATTACGCATGGCTACACCTTC
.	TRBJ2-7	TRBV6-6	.	CASSSSMGGTSYEQYF	TGTGCCAGCAGTTCCTCCATGGGCGGTACCTCCTACGAGCAGTACTTC
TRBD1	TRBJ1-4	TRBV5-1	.	CASSSGTGHEKLFF	TGCGCCAGCAGCTCCGGGACAGGGCATGAAAAACTGTTTTTT
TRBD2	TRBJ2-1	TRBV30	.	CAWKGSSGSSYNEQFF	TGTGCCTGGAAAGGGTCTAGCGGGAGCTCCTACAATGAGCAGTTCTTC
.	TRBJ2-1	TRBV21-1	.	CASSKVLGLVRSYNEQFF	TGTGCCAGCAGCAAAGTACTAGGACTAGTCAGATCCTACAATGAGCAGTTCTTC
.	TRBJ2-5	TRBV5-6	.	CASSLTETQYF	TGTGCCAGCAGCTTGACAGAGACCCAGTACTTC
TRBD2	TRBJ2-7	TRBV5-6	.	CASSDPGLAYEQYF	TGTGCCAGCAGCGACCCGGGACTAGCCTACGAGCAGTACTTC
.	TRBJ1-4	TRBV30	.	CAWNQGTNEKLFF	TGTGCCTGGAATCAGGGGACTAATGAAAAACTGTTTTTT
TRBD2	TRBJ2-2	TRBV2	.	CASSRTSGRSVGTGELFF	TGTGCCAGCAGTCGGACTAGCGGGAGGTCTGTAGGCACCGGGGAGCTGTTTTTT
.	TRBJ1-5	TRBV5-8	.	CASSPTGRGSNQPQHF	TGTGCCAGCAGCCCTACAGGGAGGGGCAGCAATCAGCCCCAGCATTTT
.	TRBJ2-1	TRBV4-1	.	CASSLRGVEQFF	TGCGCCAGCAGCCTTAGAGGGGTAGAGCAGTTCTTC
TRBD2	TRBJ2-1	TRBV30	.	CAWSILAGVPRNEQFF	TGTGCCTGGAGCATACTAGCGGGAGTACCTCGCAATGAGCAGTTCTTC
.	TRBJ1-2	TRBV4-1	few	CASSQDLAEGYGYTF	TGCGCCAGCAGCCAAGATTTGGCAGAGGGCTATGGCTACACCTTC
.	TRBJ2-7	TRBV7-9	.	CASSLVQTGENEQYF	TGTGCCAGCAGCTTAGTCCAAACGGGTGAAAACGAGCAGTACTTC
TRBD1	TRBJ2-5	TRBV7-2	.	CASSLAQGAGGGSRETQYF	TGTGCCAGCAGCCTCGCACAGGGGGCGGGTGGCGGGAGTCGAGAGACCCAGTACTTC
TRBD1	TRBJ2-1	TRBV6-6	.	CATKRGPSHNEQFF	TGTGCCACCAAGAGGGGGCCATCCCACAATGAGCAGTTCTTC